Listed below are T cell receptor beta chains from one sample, sequenced in a study of Graves' ophthalmopathy and Graves' hyperthyroidism. TCRdb re-called the multiplex PCR reads through MiXCR, storing one row per CDR3 protein. The sample has approximately 540,000 distinct CDR3 sequences, approximately 35% seen once; the top ten hold 4% to 5%. Material for sequencing was peripheral blood or thyroid tissue (not recorded which). Receptors originate from an adult man with Graves' hyperthyroidism. Both conserved end residues are part of each CDR3. D genes are given only for firm matches. Where a row states a size, it is once, few, many or the class of an expanded clone; other rows omit it.

size: few; V: TRBV7-6; D: .; J: TRBJ1-5; DNA: TGTGCCAGCTCACCCCCCGGCCAGGATCAGCCCCAGCATTTT; CDR3: CASSPPGQDQPQHF
size: many; V: TRBV2; D: .; J: TRBJ2-2; DNA: TGTGCCAGCAGAACCGGGACGGTAACCGGGGAGCTGTTTTTT; CDR3: CASRTGTVTGELFF
size: .; V: TRBV9; D: TRBD2; J: TRBJ2-3; DNA: TGTGCCAGCAGCGACGGACTAGCCGATACGCAGTATTTT; CDR3: CASSDGLADTQYF
size: .; V: TRBV2; D: .; J: TRBJ1-2; DNA: TGTGCCAGCAGCGGACGGTCCGCTAACTATGGCTACACCTTC; CDR3: CASSGRSANYGYTF
size: .; V: TRBV12-3/TRBV12-4; D: .; J: TRBJ1-5; DNA: TGTGCCAGCAGTTTTTCGGTTCCTGGGGGAGTACAAAATCAGCCCCAGCATTTT; CDR3: CASSFSVPGGVQNQPQHF
size: once; V: TRBV20-1; D: TRBD1; J: TRBJ1-6; DNA: TGCAGTGCTAGAGCTCGCGGGACAGGGAACTCACCCCTCCACTTT; CDR3: CSARARGTGNSPLHF
size: .; V: TRBV7-9; D: TRBD2; J: TRBJ2-1; DNA: TGTGCCAGCAGAAAGCCTGGCGGACTAGCATTCAGCAATGAGCAGTTCTTC; CDR3: CASRKPGGLAFSNEQFF
size: .; V: TRBV7-2; D: .; J: TRBJ2-5; DNA: TGTGCCAGCAGTCCCCCCGGGAACCAAGAGACCCGGTACTTC; CDR3: CASSPPGNQETRYF
size: .; V: TRBV20-1; D: .; J: TRBJ2-3; DNA: TGCAGTGCTAGGGCCAAGGGGGAACGAGGCACAGATACGCAGTATTTT; CDR3: CSARAKGERGTDTQYF
size: .; V: TRBV2; D: TRBD1; J: TRBJ2-2; DNA: TGTGCCAGCAGTCTACAGGGGGCTGGAACCGGGGAGCTGTTTTTT; CDR3: CASSLQGAGTGELFF
size: few; V: TRBV20-1; D: .; J: TRBJ2-3; DNA: TGCAGTGCTAGGCGCGGCGGGGCCTACACAGATACGCAGTATTTT; CDR3: CSARRGGAYTDTQYF
size: .; V: TRBV29-1; D: .; J: TRBJ2-7; DNA: .; CDR3: CSAVPAGVEQFF
size: many; V: TRBV12-3/TRBV12-4; D: TRBD1; J: TRBJ2-7; DNA: TGTGCCAGCGGCACCGGGACAGGGCGCGACGAGCAGTACTTC; CDR3: CASGTGTGRDEQYF
size: many; V: TRBV9; D: .; J: TRBJ1-5; DNA: TGTGCCAGCAGCGTAGGGGATAGCAATCAGCCCCAGCATTTT; CDR3: CASSVGDSNQPQHF
size: many; V: TRBV5-6; D: .; J: TRBJ1-1; DNA: TGTGCCAGCAGCTTGGTTCGTATCTCTGAAGCTTTCTTT; CDR3: CASSLVRISEAFF
size: many; V: TRBV6-5; D: .; J: TRBJ1-2; DNA: TGTGCCAGCAGTGAATCGGGGGGGCACTATGGCTACACCTTC; CDR3: CASSESGGHYGYTF
size: many; V: TRBV2; D: .; J: TRBJ1-2; DNA: TGTGCCAGCACGACAGATCCCCCTAACTATGGCTACACCTTC; CDR3: CASTTDPPNYGYTF
size: many; V: TRBV10-3; D: .; J: TRBJ1-2; DNA: TGTGCCATGGGGGGGAACTATGGCTACACCTTC; CDR3: CAMGGNYGYTF
size: .; V: TRBV24-1; D: .; J: TRBJ2-5; DNA: TGTGCCACCAGTGATCCACAAGTGGCCCGGTACTTC; CDR3: CATSDPQVARYF
size: .; V: TRBV25-1; D: TRBD1; J: TRBJ1-2; DNA: TGTGCCAGCAGTGTGCCAGGGGGCCGCTATGGCTACACCTTC; CDR3: CASSVPGGRYGYTF
size: .; V: TRBV24-1; D: .; J: TRBJ2-3; DNA: TGTGCCACCAGGGGAGGAGAGAGCACAGATACGCAGTATTTT; CDR3: CATRGGESTDTQYF
size: .; V: TRBV2; D: TRBD1; J: TRBJ2-3; DNA: TGTGCCAGCAGTTACAGGGGTAGCACAGATACGCAGTATTTT; CDR3: CASSYRGSTDTQYF
size: many; V: TRBV5-1; D: TRBD1; J: TRBJ2-7; DNA: TGCGCCAGCAGCTTGGACCAGGGGGCTTTCGACGAGCAGTACTTC; CDR3: CASSLDQGAFDEQYF
size: .; V: TRBV6-5; D: .; J: TRBJ1-5; DNA: TGTGCCTGCTCCGGGGGGGCGGATAGCAATCAGCCCCAGCATTTT; CDR3: CACSGGADSNQPQHF
size: few; V: TRBV18; D: .; J: TRBJ2-7; DNA: TGTGCCAGCTCACCTTTACAGGGCTTAGGCGACGAGCAGTACTTC; CDR3: CASSPLQGLGDEQYF
size: many; V: TRBV7-2; D: TRBD2; J: TRBJ2-7; DNA: TGTGCCAGCATGGGGGGGAGGTACGAGCAGTACTTC; CDR3: CASMGGRYEQYF
size: many; V: TRBV20-1; D: .; J: TRBJ1-1; DNA: TGCAGTGCTAGAGACATGGGGAGAATAGCGTACACTGAAGCTTTCTTT; CDR3: CSARDMGRIAYTEAFF
size: few; V: TRBV19; D: .; J: TRBJ1-1; DNA: TGTGCCAGTAGTATTCAAGAGAACACTGAAGCTTTCTTT; CDR3: CASSIQENTEAFF
size: .; V: TRBV20-1; D: .; J: TRBJ1-5; DNA: TGCAGTGCTAGTCCGGGACAATGGAATCAGCCCCAGCATTTT; CDR3: CSASPGQWNQPQHF
size: once; V: TRBV15; D: .; J: TRBJ1-2; DNA: TGTGCCACCAGCAGATCCTACTTCCGGGACCTCCCGAACTATGGCTACACCTTC; CDR3: CATSRSYFRDLPNYGYTF
size: many; V: TRBV29-1; D: .; J: TRBJ2-5; DNA: TGCAGCGTTGGTGCGAATTCGAAGACCCAGTACTTC; CDR3: CSVGANSKTQYF
size: many; V: TRBV5-1; D: TRBD1; J: TRBJ1-1; DNA: TGCGCCAGCAGCTCTGGTGGGACAGCCCGCGAAGCTTTCTTT; CDR3: CASSSGGTAREAFF
size: many; V: TRBV7-9; D: TRBD1; J: TRBJ2-7; DNA: TGTGCCAGCAGCCCCGGACAGGAGGCCTACGAGCAGTACTTC; CDR3: CASSPGQEAYEQYF
size: .; V: TRBV14; D: TRBD1; J: TRBJ1-1; DNA: TGTGCCAGCAGCCAAGAAGGGGACAGCAGGAACACTGAAGCTTTCTTT; CDR3: CASSQEGDSRNTEAFF
size: .; V: TRBV12-3/TRBV12-4; D: .; J: TRBJ2-7; DNA: TGTGCCAGCACCCCCTGGGGGGACAATGAGCAGTACTTC; CDR3: CASTPWGDNEQYF
size: many; V: TRBV12-3/TRBV12-4; D: .; J: TRBJ1-2; DNA: TGTGCCAGCAGTTTAGGGGCGGGGTATGGCTACACCTTC; CDR3: CASSLGAGYGYTF
size: .; V: TRBV7-8; D: .; J: TRBJ2-5; DNA: TGTGCCAGCAGCACACGGTCGGGAGAGACCCAGTACTTC; CDR3: CASSTRSGETQYF
size: many; V: TRBV19; D: .; J: TRBJ2-2; DNA: TGTGCCAGCTATAGGGGAGCCGGGGAGCTGTTTTTT; CDR3: CASYRGAGELFF
size: few; V: TRBV30; D: TRBD1; J: TRBJ2-7; DNA: TGTGCCTGGGGGACAGGGGACACCTACGAGCAGTACTTC; CDR3: CAWGTGDTYEQYF
size: .; V: TRBV6-5; D: TRBD1; J: TRBJ2-7; DNA: TGTGCCAGCAGTTACACAGGACAGGGGCTCGAGCAGTACTTC; CDR3: CASSYTGQGLEQYF
size: many; V: TRBV7-9; D: .; J: TRBJ2-2; DNA: TGTGCCAGCAGCTTCCGGACAGTAAAAACGTACACCGGGGAGCTGTTTTTT; CDR3: CASSFRTVKTYTGELFF
size: .; V: TRBV29-1; D: .; J: TRBJ2-7; DNA: TGCAGCTTGGACCCAAGGGGCGAGCAGTACTTC; CDR3: CSLDPRGEQYF
size: .; V: TRBV28; D: TRBD2; J: TRBJ2-7; DNA: TGTGCCAGCAACGGCGGGGGGGCAGGCTACGAGCAGTACTTC; CDR3: CASNGGGAGYEQYF
size: .; V: TRBV5-1; D: .; J: TRBJ2-1; DNA: TGCGCCAGCAGCTTAGCTACGAGCTCCTACAATGAGCAGTTCTTC; CDR3: CASSLATSSYNEQFF
size: .; V: TRBV7-2; D: .; J: TRBJ1-4; DNA: TGTGCCAGCAGCTTGAGGGGGGAGGGGAAAGAAAAACTGTTTTTT; CDR3: CASSLRGEGKEKLFF
size: .; V: TRBV9; D: .; J: TRBJ1-1; DNA: TGTGCCAGCAGCCACGGGGGGCTGGGGAACACTGAAGCTTTCTTT; CDR3: CASSHGGLGNTEAFF
size: many; V: TRBV6-1; D: .; J: TRBJ1-5; DNA: TGTGCCAGCAGTGAAGCGGGGGGCGCAAATCAGCCCCAGCATTTT; CDR3: CASSEAGGANQPQHF
size: many; V: TRBV29-1; D: TRBD1; J: TRBJ1-2; DNA: TGCAGCGGGAAACAGGGGGCTTATGGCTACACCTTC; CDR3: CSGKQGAYGYTF